This TCR beta chain was documented in a study of T cell responses to AZD1222 COVID-19 vaccine. Germline V lookup: CDR1 GTSNPN, CDR2 SVGIG (reference sequence). Trimming cost V 0 bases and J 3 bases, with 6 bases left between them. CDR3 size: 13 residues. Libraries were prepared by immunoSEQ multiplex PCR; TCRdb keeps only in-frame clonotypes and omits some of them. This sample has some 150,000 clones, with roughly 90% found just once. Broader study findings: Donors in the cohort were predominantly white British and more often female, and clonal diversity was possibly underestimated. The number of AZD1222 recipients seropositive at baseline was only 6 or 7.

Worth noting for this clone: Its specificity is unknown.

The chain combines TRBV30 with TRBJ1-5; no clear D gene. The sample consisted of peripheral blood, taken 28 days after the second dose of the MenACWY control vaccine. The receptor was isolated from an adult who received the MenACWY meningococcal vaccine as a control. CDR3 nucleotide sequence: TGTGCCTGGAGTGTAGCCACCAATCAGCCCCAGCATTTT. This codes for CAWSVATNQPQHF.